This T cell receptor (beta chain) was found in a study of cytomegalovirus exposure and HLA in healthy donors. Points from the study as a whole: Among the most significant clusters, several appeared linked to common viral pathogens in a later analysis.

PCR involved 60 Vbeta and 13 Jbeta primers. TCRdb's copy holds only in-frame clones and misses some; the assay was immunoSEQ multiplex PCR. Of about 100,000 clones in the sample, roughly 74% were seen once. V was trimmed by 6 bases and J by 5 bases, leaving 13 bases between them. This CDR3 is built from 13 residues. The V gene's germline CDR1 is SNHLY and CDR2 FYNNEI. Concerning this clone: Its specificity is not known.

The sequenced material came from PBMCs. The clonotype originates from a female donor in good health and CMV-seropositive. The chain combines TRBV2 with TRBJ2-5; D may be TRBD1 (5 bases). The DNA of the CDR3 is TGTGCCAGCAGGGCAGGGTTGGGGGAGACCCAGTACTTC. This codes for CASRAGLGETQYF.